This T cell receptor (beta chain) comes out of a study of cytomegalovirus exposure and HLA in healthy donors. The primer mix had 60 Vbeta and 13 Jbeta primers. Some clones are missing from TCRdb's copy, which holds only in-frame ones; the method was immunoSEQ multiplex PCR. The data contain under 200,000 clones, approximately 11% of them singletons. From germline, CDR1 is SEHNR and CDR2 FQNEAQ (reference sequence). The germline V and J ends were trimmed by 0 bases and 6 bases, with 14 bases remaining between them. This CDR3 has 15 residues. The V and J genes are TRBV7-9 and TRBJ1-2, with no clear D. The sequence was collected from a man aged 50 to 60 in good health and CMV-seropositive. The sequenced sample was PBMCs. CDR3: CASSLAAAPGNGYTF. The CDR3 DNA sequence: TGTGCCAGCAGCTTAGCGGCGGCACCCGGCAATGGCTACACCTTC.